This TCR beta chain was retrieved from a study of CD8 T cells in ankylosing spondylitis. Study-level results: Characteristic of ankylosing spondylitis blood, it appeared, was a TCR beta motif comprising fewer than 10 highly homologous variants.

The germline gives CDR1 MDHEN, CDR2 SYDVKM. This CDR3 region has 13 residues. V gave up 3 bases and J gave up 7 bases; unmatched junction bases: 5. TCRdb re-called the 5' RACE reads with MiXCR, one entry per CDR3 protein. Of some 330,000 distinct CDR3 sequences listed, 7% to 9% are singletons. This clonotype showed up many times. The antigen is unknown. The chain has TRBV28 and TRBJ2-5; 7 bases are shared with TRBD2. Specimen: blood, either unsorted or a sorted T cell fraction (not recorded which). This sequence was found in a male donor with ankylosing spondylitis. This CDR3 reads CASSLRLAGTQYF. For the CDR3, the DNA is TGTGCCAGCAGTTTGAGGTTAGCGGGGACCCAGTACTTC.